The clone carrying this T cell receptor beta chain was detected ten times or more. The sample originates from a study of metastatic and nonmetastatic thyroid tumors. At the level of the study: Across peripheral blood and tumor or nodule tissue samples taken from malignant and benign thyroid patients, the repertoires were compared with one another.

TCRdb re-processed the PCR reads through MiXCR. The sample has 55,000 to 75,000 clones, roughly 18% seen once. The entire patient cohort was treatment-naive prior to thyroid surgery. This CDR3 is 12 amino acids long. Germline CDR1 is MDHEN and CDR2 is SYDVKM. Between the trimmed V and J ends, which lost 7 bases and 2 bases, there was a span of 6 bases. The chain is built from TRBV28 and TRBJ1-5, with D unresolved. Sequencing input: blood. The TCR sequence derives from a female donor with papillary thyroid cancer or a benign thyroid nodule (not recorded which). Some clones in this sample may be carry-over from other donors' samples. The CDR3 region is CASTDGNQPQHF. The CDR3 nucleotides read TGTGCCAGCACCGACGGCAATCAGCCCCAGCATTTT.